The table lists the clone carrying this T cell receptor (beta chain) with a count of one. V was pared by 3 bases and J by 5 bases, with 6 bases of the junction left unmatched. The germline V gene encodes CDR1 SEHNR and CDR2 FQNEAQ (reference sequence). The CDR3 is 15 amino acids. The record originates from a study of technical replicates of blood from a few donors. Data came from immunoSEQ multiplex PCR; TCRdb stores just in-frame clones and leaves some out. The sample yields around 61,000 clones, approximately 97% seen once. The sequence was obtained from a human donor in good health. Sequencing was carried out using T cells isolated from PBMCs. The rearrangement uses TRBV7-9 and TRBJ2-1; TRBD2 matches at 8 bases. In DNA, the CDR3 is TGTGCCAGCAGCTTCAGCGGGGGAAGGGACAATGAGCAGTTCTTC. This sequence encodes CASSFSGGRDNEQFF.